Presented here are 24 T cell receptor beta chains from one specimen sequenced in a study of breast tumors, draining lymph nodes, adjacent tissues. TCRdb reprocessed the multiplex PCR reads via MiXCR and lists one record per CDR3 protein. The sample lists about 230,000 distinct CDR3 sequences; roughly 30% were seen once. Axillary draining lymph nodes of breast cancer patients supplied the node samples. What was sequenced was axillary lymph node tissue. Receptor source: a female donor with breast cancer. Some clones in this sample may be carry-over from other donors' samples.

This clonotype was detected a few times. The missing conserved phenylalanine or tryptophan at the end of this CDR3 makes a read error likely. This rearrangement joins TRBV19 to TRBJ2-4; 7 bases map to TRBD1. This CDR3 comprises 16 residues. Germline V lookup: CDR1 LNHDA, CDR2 SQIVND (reference sequence). Germline trimming cut 8 bases from V and 5 bases from J; bases unmatched to any gene: 15. As DNA, the CDR3 is TGTGCCAGTCAAAAGCCGTCAGGGGGTTCGGAAAACATTCAGTACTCC. Protein product: CASQKPSGGSENIQYS.

The table lists this clonotype with many counts. The chain uses TRBV29-1 and TRBJ2-1; D possibly corresponds to TRBD2 (5 bases). The CDR3 contains 10 residues. V was pared by 6 bases and J by 10 bases, with 10 bases between. From germline, CDR1 is SQVTM and CDR2 ANQGSEA. CDR3 sequence (DNA): TGCAGCGTGCATTTAGCGGAGCAGTTCTTC. As protein: CSVHLAEQFF.

This clonotype came up once. The chain uses TRBV7-2 and TRBJ1-3; D not certain. The CDR3 length is 16 residues. The germline CDR1 and CDR2 sequences are SGHTA and FQGNSA. V gave up 5 bases and J gave up 14 bases, with 28 bases separating them. Here the CDR3 reads CASSLSVRSSGNALYF. CDR3 DNA: TGTGCCAGCAGCCTCTCCGTCCGGAGCTCTGGAAACGCCCTATATTTT.

In this sample, this clonotype turned up many times. V usage is TRBV6-1 and J usage is TRBJ1-3; D is ambiguous. The V end was cut by 6 bases, the J end by 0 bases, with 12 bases between. This CDR3 comprises 15 residues. From germline, CDR1 is MNHNS and CDR2 SASEGT. The CDR3 region has the DNA TGTGCCAGCAGAAAGACATCAATCTCTGGAAACACCATATATTTT. Its translation: CASRKTSISGNTIYF.

Of note for this clonotype: A much larger clone is a single base away; this may be a read error. The chain joins TRBV11-2 to TRBJ2-1, with 8 bases matching TRBD2. Germline-derived CDR1 and CDR2 are SGHAT and FQNNGV. This CDR3 has 12 amino acids. The DNA for the CDR3 is TGTGCCAGCAGCCCGGGGGGGAATGCGCAGTTCTTC. Translated: CASSPGGNAQFF.

This chain joins TRBV6-2 or TRBV6-3 and TRBJ2-1; D unresolved. Germline V gene data show CDR1 as MNHEY and CDR2 as SVGEGT. This CDR3 has 13 residues. The ends were cut back, 5 bases at V and 2 bases at J, with 7 bases in the middle. CDR3 sequence: CASSHETYNEQFF. The CDR3, as DNA: TGTGCCAGCAGTCACGAAACCTACAATGAGCAGTTCTTC.

This clonotype was seen ten or more times. V usage is TRBV4-1 and J usage is TRBJ2-1; 7 positions match TRBD1. The CDR3 covers 14 residues. The junction had 4 bases not matched to a gene; V was cut back by 4 bases and J by 4 bases. CDR1 and CDR2 from the germline V gene are MGHRA and YSYEKL. The CDR3 bases are TGCGCCAGCAGCCGGGGACAGCGTTACAATGAGCAGTTCTTC. It encodes CASSRGQRYNEQFF.

This rearrangement joins TRBV12-5 to TRBJ1-1, with TRBD1 matching 7 bases. This CDR3 has 14 amino acids. CDR1 and CDR2 (germline): LGHNT, FRNRAP. DNA of the CDR3: TGTGCCAGCAGTCCCCGACAGGGAAACACTGAAGCTTTCTTT. Translated, it gives CASSPRQGNTEAFF.

This clonotype was seen many times. Just one base apart from a much larger clone, this may be a read error. This rearrangement joins TRBV10-3 to TRBJ2-6; 9 bases fit TRBD1. The CDR3 covers 17 residues. Germline V gene sequence: CDR1 ENHRY, CDR2 SYGVKD. The CDR3 DNA is TGTGCCGTCAGATCCGGGACAGGGAAGGCTGGGGCCAACGTCCTGACTTTC. This sequence encodes CAVRSGTGKAGANVLTF.

In this sample, this clonotype turned up a few times. This could be a read error, since a much larger clone is one nucleotide away. The gene calls are TRBV6-6 and TRBJ2-1; 8 nucleotides agree with TRBD2. The length of the CDR3 is 14 residues. Looked up from germline, CDR1 is MNHNY and CDR2 is SVGAGI (reference sequence). J was trimmed by 5 bases and V by 9 bases; bases with no gene match: 9. In DNA form, the CDR3 reads TGTGCCAGTCGGCCGGGAGGGCCTAACAATGAGCAGTTCTTC. It specifies CASRPGGPNNEQFF.

This clonotype was observed a few times. The rearrangement uses TRBV5-5 and TRBJ1-5, with TRBD1 matching over 8 bases. CDR1 is SGHKS, CDR2 YYEKEE, per germline (reference sequence). This CDR3 spans 14 amino acids. V dropped 4 bases and J dropped 7; count of bases not matched to a gene: 7. The CDR3 coding sequence is TGTGCCAGCAGCCAGGGACAGGCCTACCAGCCCCAGCATTTT. Amino acids: CASSQGQAYQPQHF.

This clonotype was recorded many times. This rearrangement joins TRBV5-8 to TRBJ2-1; 11 bases align to TRBD2. Germline V gives CDR1 SGHTS, CDR2 YDEGEE. The CDR3 is 16 residues long. Germline trimming cut 4 bases from V and 7 bases from J; bases unmatched to any gene: 10. CDR3 in amino acids: CASSALAGGPWNEQFF. The DNA of the CDR3 is TGTGCCAGCAGCGCCTTAGCGGGAGGGCCGTGGAATGAGCAGTTCTTC. Supplemented by reference TRBV5-8 and TRBJ2-1, the full variable domain reads EAGVTQSPTHLIKTRGQQATLRCSPISGHTSVYWYQQALGLGLQFLLWYDEGEERNRGNFPPRFSGRQFPNYSSELNVNALELEDSALYLCASSALAGGPWNEQFFGPGTRLTVL.

Worth noting for this clonotype: At one of its ends the junction is not consistent with the germline gene, which may arise from a read error. V is TRBV12-3 or TRBV12-4 and J is TRBJ1-6; 10 nucleotides line up with TRBD1. The CDR3 length is 19 residues. The CDR3 loop reads CASSLFRQGANSHNSPLHF. The DNA of the CDR3 is TGTGCCAGTAGTCTTTTCCGACAGGGGGCAAACTCCCATAATTCACCCCTCCACTTT.

This clonotype was picked up many times. The chain employs TRBV12-3 or TRBV12-4 and TRBJ2-2, with a possible D match to TRBD2 (6 bases). V was trimmed by 6 bases and J by 6 bases, leaving 8 bases between them. The CDR3 consists of 12 residues. CDR3 in DNA: TGTGCCAGCAGCCGACTAGCCGGGGAGCTGTTTTTT. Amino acids: CASSRLAGELFF.

This clonotype was seen repeatedly, ten times or more. The chain employs TRBV6-1 and TRBJ2-2; weak D call: TRBD1 (6 bases). Germline V CDR1 and CDR2: MNHNS, SASEGT. The CDR3 consists of 13 residues. V was pared by 5 bases and J by 5 bases, with 9 bases between. The CDR3 loop is CASSTDRTGELFF. CDR3 bases: TGTGCCAGCAGTACGGACAGAACCGGGGAGCTGTTTTTT.

This clonotype was seen at least ten times. The chain links TRBV24-1 to TRBJ2-1; D may correspond to TRBD1 or TRBD2 (5 bases each). Germline V gives CDR1 KGHDR, CDR2 SFDVKD. V lost 3 bases to trimming and J lost 7 bases, with 21 bases between them. This CDR3 region has 17 residues. The CDR3 nucleotides read TGTGCCACCAGTGATGCCTTGAGGGGTCGGTTCGTAAATGAGCAGTTCTTC. As protein: CATSDALRGRFVNEQFF.

This rearrangement joins TRBV20-1 to TRBJ2-5; 9 bases match TRBD2. V trimming: 5 bases; J trimming: 5 bases; junction bases outside the gene matches: 6. CDR3 length: 13 residues. CDR1 DFQATT and CDR2 SNEGSKA come from the germline V gene (reference sequence). The DNA of the CDR3 is TGCAGTGCTGGGGGGAGCGGGAGGGAGACCCAGTACTTC. Protein: CSAGGSGRETQYF.

The chain uses TRBV15 and TRBJ2-3; 12 bases line up with TRBD2. V shed 0 bases, J shed 2 bases, and the junction held 12 bases outside the gene matches. The germline CDR1 and CDR2 sequences are LNHNV and YYDKDF (reference sequence). CDR3 length: 20 residues. CDR3 sequence (DNA): TGTGCCACCAGCAGAGATCTACCCGGGACTAGCGGGCGGCCCACAGATACGCAGTATTTT. This translates into CATSRDLPGTSGRPTDTQYF.

The chain recombines TRBV7-2 with TRBJ2-7; a possible D gene is TRBD1 (6 bases). The germline CDR1 and CDR2 sequences are SGHTA and FQGNSA. Trimming shortened V by 5 bases and J by 7 bases, and 21 bases separated the two germline ends. There are 15 residues in the CDR3. For the CDR3, the DNA is TGTGCCAGCAGCCCGCGCCCGTCAGGGGATGGGGAGCAGTACTTC. The encoded protein is CASSPRPSGDGEQYF.

As concerns this clonotype: At one of its ends the junction is not consistent with the germline gene, which may arise from a read error. CDR3 sequence (DNA): TGTGCCAGTAGCCCAAGACAGTTAGCTAGCAGTCAGCCCCAGCATTTT. This codes for CASSPRQLASSQPQHF. The chain joins TRBV7-8 to TRBJ1-5; D perhaps matches TRBD1 (5 bases). The CDR3 extends over 16 amino acids. CDR1 and CDR2 from the germline V gene are SGHVS and FQNEAQ.

The rearrangement joins TRBV19 to TRBJ1-6, with D uncertain. V lost 4 bases to trimming and J lost 10 bases, with 20 bases between them. This CDR3 contains 16 residues. Germline CDR1 reads LNHDA; CDR2 reads SQIVND (reference sequence). The CDR3 sequence is CASSTEAAGSRSPLHF. Written as DNA, the CDR3 is TGTGCCAGTAGTACCGAGGCCGCTGGCTCACGGTCACCCCTCCACTTT.

The rearrangement uses TRBV4-1 and TRBJ1-6; TRBD1 matches at 8 bases. Germline trimming cut 6 bases from V and 6 bases from J; bases unmatched to any gene: 10. Germline-derived CDR1 and CDR2 are MGHRA and YSYEKL. The CDR3 is 16 residues long. Here the CDR3 reads CASRGQVSSRNSPLHF. CDR3 bases: TGCGCCAGCAGGGGACAGGTGAGCTCCCGTAATTCACCCCTCCACTTT.

The chain has TRBV6-2 or TRBV6-3 and TRBJ2-4; 12 nucleotides line up with TRBD2. The CDR3 is made up of 16 amino acids. Germline V gene sequence: CDR1 MNHEY, CDR2 SVGEGT. V dropped 4 bases and J dropped 6; count of bases not matched to a gene: 7. The CDR3 protein is CASSSSATSGRNIQYF. CDR3 DNA sequence: TGTGCCAGCAGTTCTTCCGCGACTAGCGGGAGAAACATTCAGTACTTC.

This clonotype was picked up a small number of times. V and J are TRBV3-1 and TRBJ2-3; 10 positions agree with TRBD2. Unmatched junction bases numbered 11, after V lost 8 bases and J lost 0 bases. From germline, CDR1 is LGHDT and CDR2 YNNKEL (reference sequence). The CDR3 runs to 17 residues. The CDR3 DNA reads TGTGCCAGCTCACCCTGGACTAGCGGTACTAGCACAGATACGCAGTATTTT. It specifies CASSPWTSGTSTDTQYF.